This T cell receptor (beta chain) derives from a study of blood T cell repertoires in COVID-19. Original handling: Nucleated cell number was recorded as an estimate derived from reference gene primer amplification. Generated by immunoSEQ multiplex PCR, the TCRdb table keeps only in-frame clones and is missing some. D and trimming come from the DNA, and the V and J calls and clone size come from that table. The sample includes about 170,000 clones, over 80% of them seen just once. The CDR3 totals 14 residues. Per germline, CDR1 MNHEY and CDR2 SVGAGI. Trimming removed 5 bases at V and 1 base at J, with 11 bases between.

The chain uses TRBV6-5 and TRBJ1-1, with no clear D. Sequences were obtained from peripheral blood. The sequence was collected from a woman older than 75 with COVID-19, enrolled during active disease. CDR3 DNA: TGTGCCAGCAGTCCCCGTTCAGGGAACACTGAAGCTTTCTTT. Translation gives CASSPRSGNTEAFF.